The 10 T cell receptor beta chains below were found in one sample sequenced in a study of breast tumors, draining lymph nodes, adjacent tissues (dated by TCRdb to 2015 to 2016). Lymph node samples were obtained from the axillary draining lymph nodes of breast cancer patients. Preparation of the library involved multiplex PCR. Sequenced on an Illumina HiSeq 2000. TCRdb took the public reads, trimmed them with fastp at Q25, ran MiXCR for clone calling and kept in-frame beta chains. Rows with a matching CDR3 protein are joined into one entry that keeps the most common DNA and genes. The sample table records about 270,000 distinct CDR3 sequences; about 33% of these occur just once. More than 0.85% of the sample lies in the top ten. The sample taken for sequencing was axillary lymph node tissue. Source of these receptors: a female donor with breast cancer. Some clones in this sample may be carry-over from other donors' samples.

This clonotype has a handful of counts. The V call is TRBV30, the J call TRBJ1-4; perhaps TRBD1 as D (5 bases). V lost 3 bases and J 4 bases, leaving 9 bases between the germline ends. The CDR3 spans 13 residues. Germline V lookup: CDR1 GTSNPN, CDR2 SVGIG (reference sequence). CDR3 amino acids: CAWRDSLNEKLFF. CDR3 nucleotide sequence: TGTGCCTGGAGAGACAGTCTTAATGAAAAACTGTTTTTT.

On this clonotype: A single base separates this from a much larger clone, so it may be a read error. This rearrangement joins TRBV5-1 to TRBJ2-5; the D is unclear. Trimming pared 1 base from V and 4 bases from J, leaving 11 bases between. CDR1 is SGHRS and CDR2 is YFSETQ in the germline V gene. The CDR3 sequence is 14 residues long. CDR3 region: CASSLYQTRETQYF. CDR3 nucleotide sequence: TGCGCCAGCAGCTTGTACCAAACCCGAGAGACCCAGTACTTC.

This clonotype was observed at least ten times. V is TRBV5-6 and J is TRBJ2-3, with 11 bases fitting TRBD1. The junction had 6 bases not matched to a gene; V was cut back by 4 bases and J by 5 bases. The germline gives CDR1 SGHDT, CDR2 YYEEEE. The CDR3 has 15 residues. This CDR3 is CASSAGQGARDTQYF. Here the CDR3 DNA reads TGTGCCAGCAGCGCAGGACAGGGGGCGAGAGATACGCAGTATTTT.

In this sample, this clonotype turned up many times. This chain uses TRBV7-2 with TRBJ2-2; 8 bases agree with TRBD2. The CDR3 length is 15 residues. Losses at the gene ends were 3 bases for V and 3 bases for J; bases not matched to a gene: 3. The germline V gene encodes CDR1 SGHTA and CDR2 FQGNSA. The DNA for the CDR3 is TGTGCCAGCAGCTTTTCTAGCGGGTACACCGGGGAGCTGTTTTTT. It codes for CASSFSSGYTGELFF.

Ten or more counts support this clonotype. The chain employs TRBV11-2 and TRBJ2-3; 8 bases match TRBD1. The V segment lost 4 bases and the J segment 2 bases; nucleotides outside the gene matches: 2. The CDR3 loop spans 14 amino acids. The germline V gene has CDR1 SGHAT and CDR2 FQNNGV. The CDR3 region is CASSWDRNTDTQYF. The CDR3 coding sequence is TGTGCCAGCAGCTGGGACAGGAACACAGATACGCAGTATTTT.

The rearrangement joins TRBV29-1 to TRBJ2-6, with a weak D call TRBD2 (6 bases). The CDR3 has 18 residues. V lost 6 bases, J lost 2 bases, and 23 bases lay in between. Germline V gene sequence: CDR1 SQVTM, CDR2 ANQGSEA. The CDR3 sequence is CSVVDTGLGTTGANVLTF. CDR3 nucleotide sequence: TGCAGCGTGGTAGACACGGGACTGGGAACGACTGGGGCCAACGTCCTGACTTTC. Variable domain in full (rest from reference TRBV29-1 and TRBJ2-6): SAVISQKPSRDICQRGTSLTIQCQVDSQVTMMFWYRQQPGQSLTLIATANQGSEATYESGFVIDKFPISRPNLTFSTLTVSNMSPEDSSIYLCSVVDTGLGTTGANVLTFGAGSRLTVL.

This clonotype was counted ten times or more. This chain connects TRBV10-1 to TRBJ2-1; weak D call: TRBD2 (7 bases). Germline CDR1 is WNHNN and CDR2 is SYGVQD (reference sequence). Trimming cost V 4 bases and J 5 bases, with 15 bases left between them. This CDR3 is built from 15 residues. The DNA for the CDR3 is TGCGCCAGCAGTGCTGGGGGGGCGGGGAACAATGAGCAGTTCTTC. It encodes CASSAGGAGNNEQFF.

Many counts were recorded for this clonotype. At one end the junction does not follow the germline gene, possibly because of a read error. The chain combines TRBV15 with TRBJ2-7, with 7 bases matching TRBD1. The CDR3 is 12 residues long. The germline CDR1 and CDR2 sequences are LNHNV and YYDKDF (reference sequence). CDR3 DNA: TGTGCCACCAGCAGAGATGTAGGGACAGCCAACTTC. Its translation is CATSRDVGTANF.

At least ten counts were recorded for this clonotype. The chain is built from TRBV12-3 or TRBV12-4 and TRBJ2-2; D is ambiguous. The V and J ends lost 7 bases and 4 bases respectively, with 10 bases between them. CDR3 length: 13 amino acids. The CDR3 protein is CASNFGRTGELFF. The CDR3, as DNA: TGTGCCAGCAACTTCGGTCGCACCGGGGAGCTGTTTTTT.

This clonotype was observed many times. The chain joins TRBV6-6 to TRBJ1-2, with 9 bases aligning to TRBD1. With 4 bases clipped from V and 0 bases from J, the junction kept 3 bases outside the gene matches. Germline V gene sequence: CDR1 MNHNY, CDR2 SVGAGI (reference sequence). The CDR3 contains 15 residues. CDR3 coding DNA: TGTGCCAGCAGTTTCGACAGGGGGTCTAACTATGGCTACACCTTC. It is translated as CASSFDRGSNYGYTF.